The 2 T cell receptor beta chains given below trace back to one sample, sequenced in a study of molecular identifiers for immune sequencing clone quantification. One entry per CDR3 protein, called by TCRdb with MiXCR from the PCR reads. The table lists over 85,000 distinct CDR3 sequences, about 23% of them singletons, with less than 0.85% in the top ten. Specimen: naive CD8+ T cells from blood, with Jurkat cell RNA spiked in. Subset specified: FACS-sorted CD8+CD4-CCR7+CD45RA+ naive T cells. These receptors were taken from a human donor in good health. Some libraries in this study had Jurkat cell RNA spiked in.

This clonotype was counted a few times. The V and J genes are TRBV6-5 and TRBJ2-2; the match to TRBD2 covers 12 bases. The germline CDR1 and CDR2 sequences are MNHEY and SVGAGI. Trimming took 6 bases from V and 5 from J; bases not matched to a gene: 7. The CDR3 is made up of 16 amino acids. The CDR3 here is CASSLAGGPFTGELFF. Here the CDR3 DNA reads TGTGCCAGCAGCCTAGCGGGGGGGCCGTTTACCGGGGAGCTGTTTTTT.

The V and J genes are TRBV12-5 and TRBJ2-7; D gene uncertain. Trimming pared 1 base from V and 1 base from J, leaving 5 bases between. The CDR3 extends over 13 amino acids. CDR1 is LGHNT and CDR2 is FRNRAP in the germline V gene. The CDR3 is CASGLGGSYEQYF. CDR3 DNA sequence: TGTGCTAGTGGTTTGGGGGGTTCCTACGAGCAGTACTTC.